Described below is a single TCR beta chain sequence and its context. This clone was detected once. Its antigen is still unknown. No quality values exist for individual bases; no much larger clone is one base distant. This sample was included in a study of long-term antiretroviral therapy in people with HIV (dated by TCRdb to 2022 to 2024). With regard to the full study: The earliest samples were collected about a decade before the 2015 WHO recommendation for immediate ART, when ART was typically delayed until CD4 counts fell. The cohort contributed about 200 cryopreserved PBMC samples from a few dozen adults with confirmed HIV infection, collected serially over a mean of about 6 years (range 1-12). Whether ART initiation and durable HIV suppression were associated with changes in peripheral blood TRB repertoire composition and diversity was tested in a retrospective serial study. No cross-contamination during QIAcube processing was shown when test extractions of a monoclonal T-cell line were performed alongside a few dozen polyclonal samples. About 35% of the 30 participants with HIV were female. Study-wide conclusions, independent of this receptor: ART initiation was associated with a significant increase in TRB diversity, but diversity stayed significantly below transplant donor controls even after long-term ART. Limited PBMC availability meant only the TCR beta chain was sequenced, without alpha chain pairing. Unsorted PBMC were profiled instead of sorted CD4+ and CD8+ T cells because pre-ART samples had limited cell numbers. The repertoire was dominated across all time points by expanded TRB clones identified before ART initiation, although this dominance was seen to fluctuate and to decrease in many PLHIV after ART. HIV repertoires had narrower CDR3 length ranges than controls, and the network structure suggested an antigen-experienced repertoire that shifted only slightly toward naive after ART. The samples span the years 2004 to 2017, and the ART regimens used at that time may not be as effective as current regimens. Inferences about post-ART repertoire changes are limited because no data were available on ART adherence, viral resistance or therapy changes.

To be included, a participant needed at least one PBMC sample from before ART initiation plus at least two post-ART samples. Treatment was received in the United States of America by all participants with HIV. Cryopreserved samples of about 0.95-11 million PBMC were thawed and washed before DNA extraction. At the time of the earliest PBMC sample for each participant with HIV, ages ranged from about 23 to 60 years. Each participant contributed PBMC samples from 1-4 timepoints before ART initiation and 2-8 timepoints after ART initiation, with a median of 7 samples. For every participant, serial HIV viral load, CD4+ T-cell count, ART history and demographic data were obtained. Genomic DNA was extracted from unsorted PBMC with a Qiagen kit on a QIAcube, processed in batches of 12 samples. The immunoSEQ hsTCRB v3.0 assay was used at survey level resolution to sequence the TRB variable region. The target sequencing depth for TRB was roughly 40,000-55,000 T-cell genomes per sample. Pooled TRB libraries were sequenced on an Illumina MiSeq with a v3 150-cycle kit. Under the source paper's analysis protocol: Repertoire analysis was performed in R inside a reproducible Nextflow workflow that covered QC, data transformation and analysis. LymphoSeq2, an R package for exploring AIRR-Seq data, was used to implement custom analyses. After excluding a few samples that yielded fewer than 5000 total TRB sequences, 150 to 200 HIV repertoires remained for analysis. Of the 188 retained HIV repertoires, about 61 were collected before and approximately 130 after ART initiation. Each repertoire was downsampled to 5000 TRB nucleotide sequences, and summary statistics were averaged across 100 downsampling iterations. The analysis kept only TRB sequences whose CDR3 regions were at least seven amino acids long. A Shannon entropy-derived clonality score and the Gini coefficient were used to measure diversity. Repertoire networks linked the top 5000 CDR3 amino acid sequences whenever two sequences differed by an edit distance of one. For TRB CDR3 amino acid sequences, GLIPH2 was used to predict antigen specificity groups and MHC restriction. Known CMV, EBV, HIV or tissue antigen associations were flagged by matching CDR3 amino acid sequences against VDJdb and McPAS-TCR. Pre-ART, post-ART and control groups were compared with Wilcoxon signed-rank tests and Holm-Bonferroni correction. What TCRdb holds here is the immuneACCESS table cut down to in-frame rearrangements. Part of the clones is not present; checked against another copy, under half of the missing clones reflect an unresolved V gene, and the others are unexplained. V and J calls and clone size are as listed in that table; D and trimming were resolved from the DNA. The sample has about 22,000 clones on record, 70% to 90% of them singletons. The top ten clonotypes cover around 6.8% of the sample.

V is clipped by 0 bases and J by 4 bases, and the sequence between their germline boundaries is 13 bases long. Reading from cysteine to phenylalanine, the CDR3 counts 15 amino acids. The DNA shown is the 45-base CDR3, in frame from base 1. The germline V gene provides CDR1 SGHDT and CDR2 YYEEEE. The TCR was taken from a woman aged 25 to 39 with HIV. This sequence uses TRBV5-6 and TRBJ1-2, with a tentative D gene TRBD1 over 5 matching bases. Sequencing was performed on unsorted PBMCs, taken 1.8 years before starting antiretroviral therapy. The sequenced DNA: TGTGCCAGCAGCTTGGAGGCAGGGAAGGTCTATGGCTACACCTTC. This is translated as CASSLEAGKVYGYTF.